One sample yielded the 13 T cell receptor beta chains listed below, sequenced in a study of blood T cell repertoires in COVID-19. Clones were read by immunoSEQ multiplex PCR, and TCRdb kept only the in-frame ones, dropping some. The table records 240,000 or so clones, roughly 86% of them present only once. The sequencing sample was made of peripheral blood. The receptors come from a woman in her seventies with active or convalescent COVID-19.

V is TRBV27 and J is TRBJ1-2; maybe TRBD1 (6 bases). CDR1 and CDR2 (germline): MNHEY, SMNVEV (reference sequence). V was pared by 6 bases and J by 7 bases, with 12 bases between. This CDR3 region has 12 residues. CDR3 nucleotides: TGTGCCAGCAGCCTCCAGGGGAGTGGCTACACCTTC. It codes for CASSLQGSGYTF.

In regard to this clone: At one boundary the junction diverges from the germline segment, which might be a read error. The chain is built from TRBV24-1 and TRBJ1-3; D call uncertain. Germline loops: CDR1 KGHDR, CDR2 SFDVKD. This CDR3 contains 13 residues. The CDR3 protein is CATSDLEGSTIYF. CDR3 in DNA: TGTGCCACCAGTGATTTAGAGGGAAGCACCATATATTTT.

This CDR3 is CASLEGESGNTEAFF. In nucleotides, the CDR3 is TGCGCCAGCCTAGAGGGGGAGAGTGGAAACACTGAAGCTTTCTTT. This chain links TRBV5-1 with TRBJ1-1, with D possibly matching TRBD1 (6 bases). CDR3 length: 15 residues. The V gene lost 7 bases and the J gene lost 2 bases, with 18 bases spanning the gap. Germline-derived CDR1 and CDR2 are SGHRS and YFSETQ.

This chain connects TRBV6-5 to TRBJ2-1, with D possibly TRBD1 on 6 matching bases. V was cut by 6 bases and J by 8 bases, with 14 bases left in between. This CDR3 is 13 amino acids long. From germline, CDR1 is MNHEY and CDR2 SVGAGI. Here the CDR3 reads CASRQGFADEQFF. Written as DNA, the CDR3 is TGTGCCAGCAGACAGGGTTTTGCGGATGAGCAGTTCTTC.

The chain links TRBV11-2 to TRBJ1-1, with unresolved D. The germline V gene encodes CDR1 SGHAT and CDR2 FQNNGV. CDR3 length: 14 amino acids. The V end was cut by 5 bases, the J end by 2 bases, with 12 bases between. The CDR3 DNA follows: TGTGCCAGCAGCGTTACGAGAGGAAACACTGAAGCTTTCTTT. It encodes CASSVTRGNTEAFF.

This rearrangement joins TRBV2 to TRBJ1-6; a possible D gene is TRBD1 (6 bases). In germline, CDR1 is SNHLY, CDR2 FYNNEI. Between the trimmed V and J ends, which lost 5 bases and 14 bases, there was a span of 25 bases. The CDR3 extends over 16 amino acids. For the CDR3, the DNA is TGTGCCAGCAGTCTTAGGCCGGCAGGGGCCGGCGGGTCCCTCCACTTT. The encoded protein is CASSLRPAGAGGSLHF. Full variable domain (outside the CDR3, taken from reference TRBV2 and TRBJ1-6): EPEVTQTPSHQVTQMGQEVILRCVPISNHLYFYWYRQILGQKVEFLVSFYNNEISEKSEIFDDQFSVERPDGSNFTLKIRSTKLEDSAMYFCASSLRPAGAGGSLHFGNGTRLTVT.

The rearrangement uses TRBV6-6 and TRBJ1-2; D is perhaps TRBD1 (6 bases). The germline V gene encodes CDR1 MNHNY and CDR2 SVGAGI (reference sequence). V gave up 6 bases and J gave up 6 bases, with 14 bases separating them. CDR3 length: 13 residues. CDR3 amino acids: CASSLRGVDGYTF. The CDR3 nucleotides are TGTGCCAGCAGCCTCAGGGGAGTCGATGGCTACACCTTC.

The CDR3 DNA sequence: TGCGCCAGCAGCTTTAACAGGGGTAGCGAGCAGTACTTC. Translation gives CASSFNRGSEQYF. The chain combines TRBV5-1 with TRBJ2-7; 7 bases agree with TRBD1. Germline V lookup: CDR1 SGHRS, CDR2 YFSETQ. V shed 2 bases, J shed 6 bases, and the junction held 5 bases outside the gene matches. This CDR3 contains 13 residues.

The CDR3 DNA reads as TGCGCCAGCAGCCAACCAACAGGCTTCGGGGAAAAACTGTTTTTT. Protein sequence: CASSQPTGFGEKLFF. V usage is TRBV4-1 and J usage is TRBJ1-4, with D tentatively TRBD1 (5 bases). Trimming cost V 2 bases and J 8 bases, with 15 bases left between them. There are 15 residues in the CDR3. From germline, CDR1 is MGHRA and CDR2 YSYEKL.

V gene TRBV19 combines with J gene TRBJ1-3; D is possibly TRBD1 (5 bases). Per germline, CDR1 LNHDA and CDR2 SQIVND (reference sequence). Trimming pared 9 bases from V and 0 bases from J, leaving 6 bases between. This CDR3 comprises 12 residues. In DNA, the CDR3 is TGTGCCAGCGACAGCTCTGGAAACACCATATATTTT. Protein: CASDSSGNTIYF. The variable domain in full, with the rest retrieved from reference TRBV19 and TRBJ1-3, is DGGITQSPKYLFRKEGQNVTLSCEQNLNHDAMYWYRQDPGQGLRLIYYSQIVNDFQKGDIAEGYSVSREKKESFPLTVTSAQKNPTAFYLCASDSSGNTIYFGEGSWLTVV.

This chain's CDR3 is CASSKFPGQGYEQYF. The DNA for the CDR3 is TGTGCCAGCAGCAAATTTCCGGGACAGGGCTACGAGCAGTACTTC. This sequence joins TRBV21-1 and TRBJ2-7; the DNA was not used to check the table's D call, TRBD1. TRBV21-1 is a documented pseudogene. CDR3 length: 15 amino acids.

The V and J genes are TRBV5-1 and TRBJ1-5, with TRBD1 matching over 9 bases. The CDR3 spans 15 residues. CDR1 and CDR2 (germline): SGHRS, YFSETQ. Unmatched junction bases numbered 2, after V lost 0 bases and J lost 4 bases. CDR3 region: CASSLEGTGNQPQHF. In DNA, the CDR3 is TGCGCCAGCAGCTTGGAAGGGACAGGGAATCAGCCCCAGCATTTT.

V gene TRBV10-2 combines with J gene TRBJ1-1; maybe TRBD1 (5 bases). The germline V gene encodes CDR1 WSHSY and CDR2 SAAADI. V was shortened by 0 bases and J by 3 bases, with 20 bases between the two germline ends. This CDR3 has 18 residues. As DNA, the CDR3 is TGCGCCAGCAGTGAGTCGAGTTCGTGGGGCAGGGAAGACACTGAAGCTTTCTTT. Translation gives CASSESSSWGREDTEAFF.